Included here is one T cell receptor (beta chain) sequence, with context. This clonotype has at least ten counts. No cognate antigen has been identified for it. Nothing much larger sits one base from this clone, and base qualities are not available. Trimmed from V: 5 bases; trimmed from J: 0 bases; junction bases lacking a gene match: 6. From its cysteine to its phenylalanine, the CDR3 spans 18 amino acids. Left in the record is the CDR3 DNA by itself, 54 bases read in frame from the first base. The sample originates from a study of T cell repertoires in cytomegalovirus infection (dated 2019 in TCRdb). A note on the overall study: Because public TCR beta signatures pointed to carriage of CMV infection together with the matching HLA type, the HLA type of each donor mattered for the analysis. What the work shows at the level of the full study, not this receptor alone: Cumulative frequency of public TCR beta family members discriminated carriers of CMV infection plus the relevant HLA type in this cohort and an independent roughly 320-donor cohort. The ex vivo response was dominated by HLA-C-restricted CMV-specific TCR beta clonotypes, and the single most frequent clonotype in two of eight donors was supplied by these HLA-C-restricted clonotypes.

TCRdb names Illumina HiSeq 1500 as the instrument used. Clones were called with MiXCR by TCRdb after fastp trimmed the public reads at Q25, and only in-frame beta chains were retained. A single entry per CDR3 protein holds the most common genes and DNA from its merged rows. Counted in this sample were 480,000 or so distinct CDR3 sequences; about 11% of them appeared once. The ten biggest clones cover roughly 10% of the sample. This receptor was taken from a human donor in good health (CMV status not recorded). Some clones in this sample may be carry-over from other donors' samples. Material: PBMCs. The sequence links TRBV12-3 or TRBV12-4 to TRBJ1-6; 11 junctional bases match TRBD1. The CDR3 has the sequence CASSPGTGGSSYNSPLHF. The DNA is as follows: TGTGCCAGCAGTCCCGGGACAGGGGGGAGCTCCTATAATTCACCCCTCCACTTT.